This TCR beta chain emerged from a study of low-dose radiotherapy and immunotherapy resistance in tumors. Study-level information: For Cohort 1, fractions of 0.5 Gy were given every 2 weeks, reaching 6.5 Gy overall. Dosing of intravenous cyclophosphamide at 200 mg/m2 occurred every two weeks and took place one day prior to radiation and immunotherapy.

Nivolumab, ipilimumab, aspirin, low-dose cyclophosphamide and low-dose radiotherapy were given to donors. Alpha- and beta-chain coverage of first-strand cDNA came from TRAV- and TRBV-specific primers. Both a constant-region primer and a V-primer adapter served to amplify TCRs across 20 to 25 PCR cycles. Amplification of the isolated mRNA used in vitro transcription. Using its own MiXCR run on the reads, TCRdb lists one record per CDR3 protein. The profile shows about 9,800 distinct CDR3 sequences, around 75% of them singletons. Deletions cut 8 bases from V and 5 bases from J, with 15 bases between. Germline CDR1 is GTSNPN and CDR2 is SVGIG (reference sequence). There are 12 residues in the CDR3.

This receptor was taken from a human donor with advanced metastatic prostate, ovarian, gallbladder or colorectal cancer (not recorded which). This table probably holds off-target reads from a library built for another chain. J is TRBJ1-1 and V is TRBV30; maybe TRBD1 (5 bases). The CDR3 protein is CAGRTGGTEAFF. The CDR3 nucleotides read TGTGCCGGACGGACCGGGGGTACTGAAGCTTTCTTT.